The 8 T cell receptor beta chains given below trace back to one sample, sequenced in a study of blood T cell repertoires in COVID-19. Clones were sequenced by immunoSEQ multiplex PCR, and TCRdb holds only the in-frame ones, with some missing. Seen here are 120,000 or so clones, 87% observed once, and the top ten hold roughly 30%. What was sequenced was peripheral blood. The origin of the receptors is a woman in her seventies with acute or convalescent COVID-19.

The chain carries TRBV6-5 and TRBJ2-7; weak D call: TRBD1 (6 bases). The V end was cut by 4 bases, the J end by 3 bases, with 13 bases between. Germline V gives CDR1 MNHEY, CDR2 SVGAGI. The CDR3 has 14 amino acids. The CDR3 bases are TGTGCCAGCAGTTTGACAGGTGTTATCTACGAGCAGTACTTC. It specifies CASSLTGVIYEQYF.

V is TRBV29-1 and J is TRBJ1-1; 8 nucleotides line up with TRBD1. The germline V gene encodes CDR1 SQVTM and CDR2 ANQGSEA. The CDR3 is 12 amino acids. V gave up 7 bases and J gave up 4 bases; unmatched junction bases: 5. The CDR3 region has the DNA TGCAGCGGTACTACAGGGGGCACTGAAGCTTTCTTT. Encoded protein: CSGTTGGTEAFF.

The chain carries TRBV7-3 and TRBJ1-2, with D tentatively TRBD1 (6 bases). This CDR3 is 13 amino acids long. CDR1 is SGHTA and CDR2 is FQGTGA in the germline V gene. Trimming left V 5 bases short and J 4 bases short, with 11 bases between. The CDR3 bases are TGTGCCAGCAGCCAGGGGATCGGCTATGGCTACACCTTC. Residues: CASSQGIGYGYTF. The variable domain in full, completed from reference TRBV7-3 and TRBJ1-2, reads GAGVSQTPSNKVTEKGKYVELRCDPISGHTALYWYRQSLGQGPEFLIYFQGTGAADDSGLPNDRFFAVRPEGSVSTLKIQRTERGDSAVYLCASSQGIGYGYTFGSGTRLTVV.

Here the CDR3 reads CASSAGFRGANYGYTF. CDR3 coding DNA: TGTGCCAGCAGCGCAGGGTTCAGGGGGGCAAACTATGGCTACACCTTC. This chain connects TRBV9 to TRBJ1-2; 7 bases line up with TRBD1. Germline values: CDR1 SGDLS, CDR2 YYNGEE. The CDR3 covers 16 residues. Trimming at V came to 3 bases and at J to 2 bases, leaving 10 bases not matched to a gene. The full variable domain, completed using reference TRBV9 and TRBJ1-2, is DSGVTQTPKHLITATGQRVTLRCSPRSGDLSVYWYQQSLDQGLQFLIQYYNGEERAKGNILERFSAQQFPDLHSELNLSSLELGDSALYFCASSAGFRGANYGYTFGSGTRLTVV.

The chain links TRBV28 to TRBJ1-2; D might be TRBD1 (5 bases). Between the trimmed V and J ends, which lost 11 bases and 7 bases, there was a span of 11 bases. This CDR3 is built from 10 residues. Germline CDR1 is MDHEN and CDR2 is SYDVKM. The CDR3 region has the DNA TGTGCCTTCCCGGGGGGTGGCTACACCTTC. Translated, it gives CAFPGGGYTF.

V usage is TRBV6-4 and J usage is TRBJ2-1; a weak D match, TRBD2 (7 bases). The germline CDR1 and CDR2 sequences are MRHNA and SNTAGT. Deletions cut 8 bases from V and 5 bases from J, with 16 bases between. The CDR3 has 14 residues. The CDR3 sequence: CASSRGAEDNEQFF. The CDR3 nucleotides are TGTGCCAGCTCCCGGGGGGCCGAGGACAATGAGCAGTTCTTC.

The rearrangement joins TRBV2 to TRBJ1-2; TRBD1 might be the D (6 bases). In germline, CDR1 is SNHLY, CDR2 FYNNEI. The length of the CDR3 is 14 residues. V dropped 4 bases and J dropped 8 bases, with 17 bases sitting between them. CDR3 sequence reads: CASSGRTVPVGYTF. DNA for the CDR3: TGTGCCAGCAGTGGGAGGACAGTGCCAGTGGGCTACACCTTC.

A few counts support this clone. J is TRBJ2-7 and V is TRBV5-6; 7 bases align to TRBD1. The CDR3 is made up of 14 amino acids. Unmatched junction bases numbered 9, after V lost 4 bases and J lost 5 bases. Germline CDR1 is SGHDT and CDR2 is YYEEEE. CDR3 region: CASSQRTGENEQYF. Written as DNA, the CDR3 is TGTGCCAGCAGCCAACGTACAGGGGAGAACGAGCAGTACTTC.